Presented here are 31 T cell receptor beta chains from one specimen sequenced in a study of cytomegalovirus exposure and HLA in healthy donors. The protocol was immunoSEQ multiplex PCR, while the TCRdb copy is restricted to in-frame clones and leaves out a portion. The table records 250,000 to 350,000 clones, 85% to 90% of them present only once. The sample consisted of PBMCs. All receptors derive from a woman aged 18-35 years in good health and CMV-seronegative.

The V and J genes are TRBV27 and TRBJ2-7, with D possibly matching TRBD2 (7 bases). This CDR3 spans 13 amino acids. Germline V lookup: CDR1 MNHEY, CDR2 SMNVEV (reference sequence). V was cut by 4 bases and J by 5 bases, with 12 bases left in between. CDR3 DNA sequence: TGTGCCAGCAGTTCACAGGGAGGGGACGAGCAGTACTTC. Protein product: CASSSQGGDEQYF.

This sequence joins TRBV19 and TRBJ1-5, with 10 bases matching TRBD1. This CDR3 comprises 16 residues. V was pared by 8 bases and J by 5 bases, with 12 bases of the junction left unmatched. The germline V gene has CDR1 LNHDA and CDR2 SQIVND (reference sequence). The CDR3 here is CASSPRDRGGDQPQHF. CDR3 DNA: TGTGCCAGTTCGCCACGGGACAGGGGAGGCGATCAGCCCCAGCATTTT.

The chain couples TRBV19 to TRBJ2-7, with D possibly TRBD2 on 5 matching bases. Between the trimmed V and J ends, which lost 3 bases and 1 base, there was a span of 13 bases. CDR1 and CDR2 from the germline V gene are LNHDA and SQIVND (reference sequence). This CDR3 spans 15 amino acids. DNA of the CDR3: TGTGCCAGTAGTATTATCGGAGGTCCTTCCTACGAGCAGTACTTC. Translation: CASSIIGGPSYEQYF.

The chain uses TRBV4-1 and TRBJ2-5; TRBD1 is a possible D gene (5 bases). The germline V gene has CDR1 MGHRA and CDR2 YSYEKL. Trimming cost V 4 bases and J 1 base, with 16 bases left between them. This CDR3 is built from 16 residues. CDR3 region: CASSPLPLGVQETQYF. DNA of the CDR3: TGCGCCAGCAGCCCCCTCCCCTTAGGGGTCCAAGAGACCCAGTACTTC.

In DNA, the CDR3 is TGTGCCAGCAGCACCGGGACAGGCCTAAATCAAGATACGCAGTATTTT. Its protein product is CASSTGTGLNQDTQYF. This sequence joins TRBV9 and TRBJ2-3; 8 bases are a match to TRBD1. Germline assignment: CDR1 SGDLS and CDR2 YYNGEE. The CDR3 totals 16 residues. V lost 4 bases, J lost 5 bases, and 12 bases stayed unmatched. Together with reference TRBV9 and TRBJ2-3, the CDR3 gives the full variable domain: DSGVTQTPKHLITATGQRVTLRCSPRSGDLSVYWYQQSLDQGLQFLIQYYNGEERAKGNILERFSAQQFPDLHSELNLSSLELGDSALYFCASSTGTGLNQDTQYFGPGTRLTVL.

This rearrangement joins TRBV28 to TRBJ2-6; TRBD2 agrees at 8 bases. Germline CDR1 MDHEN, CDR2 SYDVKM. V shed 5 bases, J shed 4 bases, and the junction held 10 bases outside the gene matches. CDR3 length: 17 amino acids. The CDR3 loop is CASSQAAGERGANVLTF. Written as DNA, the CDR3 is TGTGCCAGCAGTCAAGCAGCGGGAGAGCGCGGGGCCAACGTCCTGACTTTC.

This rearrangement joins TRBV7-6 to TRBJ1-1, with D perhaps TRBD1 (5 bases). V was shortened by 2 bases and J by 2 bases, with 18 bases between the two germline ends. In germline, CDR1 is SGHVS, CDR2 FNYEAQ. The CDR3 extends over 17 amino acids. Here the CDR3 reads CASSLSSWSGLNTEAFF. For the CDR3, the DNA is TGTGCCAGCAGCTTATCTTCTTGGTCAGGGTTAAACACTGAAGCTTTCTTT.

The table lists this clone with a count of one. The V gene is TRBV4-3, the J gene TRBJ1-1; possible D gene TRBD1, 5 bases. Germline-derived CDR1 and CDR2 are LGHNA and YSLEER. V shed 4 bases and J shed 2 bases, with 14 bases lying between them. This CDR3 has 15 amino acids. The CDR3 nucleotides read TGCGCCAGCAGCCTCCAAGCCCAGGGTAACACTGAAGCTTTCTTT. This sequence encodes CASSLQAQGNTEAFF.

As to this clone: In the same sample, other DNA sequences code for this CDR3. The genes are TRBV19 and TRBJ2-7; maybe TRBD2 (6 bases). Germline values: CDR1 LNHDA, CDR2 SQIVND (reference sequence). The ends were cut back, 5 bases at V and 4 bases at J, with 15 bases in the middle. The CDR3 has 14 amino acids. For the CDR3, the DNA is TGTGCCAGTAGTCCAGGGACTGGATCATACGAGCAGTACTTC. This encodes CASSPGTGSYEQYF.

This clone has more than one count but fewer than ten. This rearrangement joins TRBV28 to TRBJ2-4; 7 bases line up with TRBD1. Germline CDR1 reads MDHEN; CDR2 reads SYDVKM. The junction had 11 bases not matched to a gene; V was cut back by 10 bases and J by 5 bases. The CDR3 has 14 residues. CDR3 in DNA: TGTGCCACGTATACCCGGGACAGCGAAAACATTCAGTACTTC. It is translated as CATYTRDSENIQYF.

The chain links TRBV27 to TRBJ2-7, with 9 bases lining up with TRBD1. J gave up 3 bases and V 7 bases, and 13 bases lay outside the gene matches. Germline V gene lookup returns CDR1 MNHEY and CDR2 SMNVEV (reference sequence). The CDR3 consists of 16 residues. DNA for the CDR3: TGTGCCAGCACCACCCGATCCGGGACAGGGTTCTACGAGCAGTACTTC. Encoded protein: CASTTRSGTGFYEQYF.

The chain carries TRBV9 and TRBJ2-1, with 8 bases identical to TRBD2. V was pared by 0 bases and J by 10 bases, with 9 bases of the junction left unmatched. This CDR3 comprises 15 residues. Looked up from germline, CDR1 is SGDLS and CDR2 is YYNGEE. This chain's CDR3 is CASSVAGGPAGEQFF. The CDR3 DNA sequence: TGTGCCAGCAGCGTAGCGGGAGGGCCCGCAGGGGAGCAGTTCTTC.

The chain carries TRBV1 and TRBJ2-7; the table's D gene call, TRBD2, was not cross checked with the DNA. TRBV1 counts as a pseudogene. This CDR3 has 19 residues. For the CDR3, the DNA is TGCACCAAACGGCTAGCGGGAGGTGAAATTACGGGGGGGAGATACGAGCAGTACTTC. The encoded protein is CTKRLAGGEITGGRYEQYF.

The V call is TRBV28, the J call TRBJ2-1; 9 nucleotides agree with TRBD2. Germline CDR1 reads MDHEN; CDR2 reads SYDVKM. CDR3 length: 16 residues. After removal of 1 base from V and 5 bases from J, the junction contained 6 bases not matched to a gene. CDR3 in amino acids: CASSLFRPSGNNEQFF. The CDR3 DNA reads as TGTGCCAGCAGTTTATTTCGGCCTAGCGGGAACAATGAGCAGTTCTTC. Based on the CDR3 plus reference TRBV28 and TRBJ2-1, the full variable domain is DVKVTQSSRYLVKRTGEKVFLECVQDMDHENMFWYRQDPGLGLRLIYFSYDVKMKEKGDIPEGYSVSREKKERFSLILESASTNQTSMYLCASSLFRPSGNNEQFFGPGTRLTVL.

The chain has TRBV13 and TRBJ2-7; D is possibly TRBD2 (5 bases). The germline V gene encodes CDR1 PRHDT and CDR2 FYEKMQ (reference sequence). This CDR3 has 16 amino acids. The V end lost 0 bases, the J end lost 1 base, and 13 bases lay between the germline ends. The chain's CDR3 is CASSLGRRAPSYEQYF. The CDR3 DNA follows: TGTGCCAGCAGCTTAGGCCGGCGGGCCCCGTCCTACGAGCAGTACTTC.

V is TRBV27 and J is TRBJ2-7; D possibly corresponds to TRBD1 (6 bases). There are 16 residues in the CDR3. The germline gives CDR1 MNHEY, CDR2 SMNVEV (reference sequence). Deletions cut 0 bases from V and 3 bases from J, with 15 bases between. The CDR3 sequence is CASSLSSTGHHYEQYF. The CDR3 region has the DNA TGTGCCAGCAGTTTATCTTCGACAGGTCATCACTACGAGCAGTACTTC.

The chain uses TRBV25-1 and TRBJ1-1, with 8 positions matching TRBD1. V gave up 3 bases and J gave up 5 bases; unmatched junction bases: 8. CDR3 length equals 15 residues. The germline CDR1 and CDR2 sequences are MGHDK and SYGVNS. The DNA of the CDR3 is TGTGCCAGCAGTGATGTCAGGGGGCAAGAGACTGAAGCTTTCTTT. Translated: CASSDVRGQETEAFF. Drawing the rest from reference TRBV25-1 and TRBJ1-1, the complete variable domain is EADIYQTPRYLVIGTGKKITLECSQTMGHDKMYWYQQDPGMELHLIHYSYGVNSTEKGDLSSESTVSRIRTEHFPLTLESARPSHTSQYLCASSDVRGQETEAFFGQGTRLTVV.

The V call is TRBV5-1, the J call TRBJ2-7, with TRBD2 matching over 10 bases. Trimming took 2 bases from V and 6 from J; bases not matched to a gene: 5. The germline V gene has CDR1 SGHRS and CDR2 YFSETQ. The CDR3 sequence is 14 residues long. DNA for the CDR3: TGCGCCAGCAGCTTCGGGACTAGCGACGGCGAGCAGTACTTC. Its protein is CASSFGTSDGEQYF.

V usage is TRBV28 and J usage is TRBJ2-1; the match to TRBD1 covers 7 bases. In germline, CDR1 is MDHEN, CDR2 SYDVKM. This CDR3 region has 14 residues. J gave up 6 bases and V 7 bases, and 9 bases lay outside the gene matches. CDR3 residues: CASTTGQIFNEQFF. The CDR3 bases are TGTGCCAGCACGACGGGACAGATATTCAATGAGCAGTTCTTC.

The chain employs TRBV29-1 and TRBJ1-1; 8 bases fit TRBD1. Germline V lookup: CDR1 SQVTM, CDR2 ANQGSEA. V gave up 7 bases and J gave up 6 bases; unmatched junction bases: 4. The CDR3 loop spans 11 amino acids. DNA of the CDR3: TGCAGCGGGGAGACAGGGGCTGAAGCTTTCTTT. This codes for CSGETGAEAFF.

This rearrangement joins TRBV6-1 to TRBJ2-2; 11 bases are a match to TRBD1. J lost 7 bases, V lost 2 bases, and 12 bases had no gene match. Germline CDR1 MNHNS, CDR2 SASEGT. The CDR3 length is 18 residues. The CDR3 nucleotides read TGTGCCAGCAGTGAATCCCCCTACGGACAGGGGGCGGGCGGGGAGCTGTTTTTT. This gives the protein CASSESPYGQGAGGELFF.

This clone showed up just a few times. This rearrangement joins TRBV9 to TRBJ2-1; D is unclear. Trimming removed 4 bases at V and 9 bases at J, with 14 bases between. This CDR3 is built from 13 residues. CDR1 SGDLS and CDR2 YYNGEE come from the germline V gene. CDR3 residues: CASSTTTHPEQFF. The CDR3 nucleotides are TGTGCCAGCAGCACTACTACTCACCCTGAGCAGTTCTTC.

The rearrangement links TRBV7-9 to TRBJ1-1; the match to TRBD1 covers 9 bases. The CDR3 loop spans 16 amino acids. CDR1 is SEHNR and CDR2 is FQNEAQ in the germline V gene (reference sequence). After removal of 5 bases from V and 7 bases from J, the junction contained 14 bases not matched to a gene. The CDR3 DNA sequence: TGTGCCAGCAGCCCCCGACGAATACAGGGGGCGTTTGAAGCTTTCTTT. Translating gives CASSPRRIQGAFEAFF.

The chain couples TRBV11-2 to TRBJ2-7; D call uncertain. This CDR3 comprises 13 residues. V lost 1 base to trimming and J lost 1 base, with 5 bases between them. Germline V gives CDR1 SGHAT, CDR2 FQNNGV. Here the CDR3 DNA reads TGTGCCAGCAGCTTAGGTGTATCCTACGAGCAGTACTTC. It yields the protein CASSLGVSYEQYF.

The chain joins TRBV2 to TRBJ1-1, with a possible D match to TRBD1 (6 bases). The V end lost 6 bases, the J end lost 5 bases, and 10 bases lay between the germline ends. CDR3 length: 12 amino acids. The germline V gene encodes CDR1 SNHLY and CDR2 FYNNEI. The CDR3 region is CASSEQGTEAFF. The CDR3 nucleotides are TGTGCCAGCAGCGAACAGGGTACTGAAGCTTTCTTT.

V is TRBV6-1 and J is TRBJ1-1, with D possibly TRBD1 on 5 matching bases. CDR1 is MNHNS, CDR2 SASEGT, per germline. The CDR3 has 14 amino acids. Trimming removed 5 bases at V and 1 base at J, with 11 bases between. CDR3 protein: CASSQPGGNTEAFF. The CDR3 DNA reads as TGTGCCAGCAGTCAGCCCGGGGGGAACACTGAAGCTTTCTTT.

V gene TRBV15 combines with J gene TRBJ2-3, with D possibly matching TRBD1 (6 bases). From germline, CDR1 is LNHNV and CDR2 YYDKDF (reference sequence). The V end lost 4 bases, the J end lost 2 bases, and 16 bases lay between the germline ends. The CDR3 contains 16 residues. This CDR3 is CATSKDRDITTDTQYF. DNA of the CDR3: TGTGCCACCAGCAAAGACCGGGACATAACCACAGATACGCAGTATTTT.

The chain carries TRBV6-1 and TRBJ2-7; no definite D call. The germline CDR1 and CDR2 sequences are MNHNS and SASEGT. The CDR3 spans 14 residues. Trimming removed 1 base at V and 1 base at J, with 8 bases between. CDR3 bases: TGTGCCAGCAGTGAAGACAGCAGGTCCTACGAGCAGTACTTC. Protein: CASSEDSRSYEQYF.

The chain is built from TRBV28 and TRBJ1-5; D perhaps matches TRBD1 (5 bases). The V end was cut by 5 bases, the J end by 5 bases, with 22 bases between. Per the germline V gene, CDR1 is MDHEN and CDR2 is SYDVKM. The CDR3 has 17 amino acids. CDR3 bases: TGTGCCAGCAGTCCCGACCCGACAGCCTACGGAGATCAGCCCCAGCATTTT. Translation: CASSPDPTAYGDQPQHF.

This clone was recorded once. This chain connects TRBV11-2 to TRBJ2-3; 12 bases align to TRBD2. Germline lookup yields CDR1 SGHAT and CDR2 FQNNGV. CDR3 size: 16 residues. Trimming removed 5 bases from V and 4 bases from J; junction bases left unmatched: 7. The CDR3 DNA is TGTGCCAGCAGCGCCACTAGCGGGAGGCCTGCAGATACGCAGTATTTT. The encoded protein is CASSATSGRPADTQYF.

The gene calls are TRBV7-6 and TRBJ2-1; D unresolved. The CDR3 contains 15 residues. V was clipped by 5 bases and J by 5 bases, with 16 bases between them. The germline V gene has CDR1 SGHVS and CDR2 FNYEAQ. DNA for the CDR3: TGTGCCAGCAGCATACGCGGCACCCATAACAATGAGCAGTTCTTC. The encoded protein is CASSIRGTHNNEQFF. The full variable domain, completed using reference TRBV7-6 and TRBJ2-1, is GAGVSQSPRYKVTKRGQDVALRCDPISGHVSLYWYRQALGQGPEFLTYFNYEAQQDKSGLPNDRFSAERPEGSISTLTIQRTEQRDSAMYRCASSIRGTHNNEQFFGPGTRLTVL.